A selection of T cell receptor beta chains follows, all from one sample in a study of shared clonotypes between healthy human individuals. Produced via immunoSEQ multiplex PCR; TCRdb's table is partial and in-frame only. This sample has 300,000 to 400,000 clones, with more than 75% found just once. The sample comprised memory CD8+ T cells sorted from blood. Receptors originate from a man between 18 and 35 years old in good health. The CDR3 runs from the conserved cysteine through the conserved F or W. A D gene is named only where the DNA matches it firmly. A clone size is listed for some rows: how often the clone was seen (once, few, many), or a class if it is expanded.

J gene	D gene	clone size	V gene	CDR3 DNA	CDR3 protein
TRBJ1-6	TRBD1	-	TRBV30	TGTGCCTGGAGTGCTTCGCCCAGACAGGGTTGGTCACCCCTCCACTTT	CAWSASPRQGWSPLHF
TRBJ1-2	-	-	TRBV4-3	TGCGCCAGCAGCCAAGCGGAGGGGGTGAGATATGGCTACACCTTC	CASSQAEGVRYGYTF
TRBJ2-3	-	many	TRBV6-4	TGTGCCAGCAGTGACGGCGGGGGCACAGATACGCAGTATTTT	CASSDGGGTDTQYF
TRBJ2-5	TRBD1	-	TRBV28	TGTGCCAGCAGTCCCCGGACAGGGGAGAGGTTAAAGGAGGAGACCCAGTACTTC	CASSPRTGERLKEETQYF
TRBJ1-4	-	-	TRBV9	TGTGCCAGCAGCCCGCAAAACCCCCGGGACACCCTACTCTCAACTAATGAAAAACTGTTTTTT	CASSPQNPRDTLLSTNEKLFF
TRBJ2-7	TRBD2	-	TRBV6-1	TGTGCCAGCAGTGCACCCTGGGAGCGGGGCTACGAGCAGTACTTC	CASSAPWERGYEQYF
TRBJ1-2	-	few	TRBV12-1	-	CASSFPPVRYNCQGSLGGYTF
TRBJ2-7	TRBD1	-	TRBV10-3	TGTGCCATCAGTGAGGGAGGACAGGGAAAAACGGGGGAGCAGTACTTC	CAISEGGQGKTGEQYF
TRBJ1-1	-	once	TRBV7-8	TGTGCCAGCAGCCGGAGCCAGGCGGCCAAGAACACTGAAGCTTTCTTT	CASSRSQAAKNTEAFF
TRBJ2-7	TRBD1	few	TRBV5-1	TGCGCCAGCAGCTTGGAAGGGACAGGGGGCTTCGAGCAGTACTTC	CASSLEGTGGFEQYF
TRBJ1-2	TRBD1	-	TRBV7-9	TGTGCCAGCAGCGCCCGGGACAGCCCACTGTACGGCTACACCTTC	CASSARDSPLYGYTF
TRBJ1-1	-	-	TRBV13	TGTGCCAGCAGTTCTTTCTCGGCTAACACTGAAGCTTTCTTT	CASSSFSANTEAFF
TRBJ2-7	TRBD1	-	TRBV5-6	TGTGCCAGCAGCCCGTCCGGGACAGGTTCCTACGAGCAGTACTTC	CASSPSGTGSYEQYF
TRBJ2-1	-	-	TRBV4-3	TGCGCCAGCAGCCAAGATAGGCTTTTTGACAATGAGCAGTTCTTC	CASSQDRLFDNEQFF
TRBJ1-2	TRBD1	-	TRBV7-2	TGTGCCAGCAGCTTGACAGGGACGGCCCCCACTTATGGCTACACCTTC	CASSLTGTAPTYGYTF
TRBJ2-2	-	-	TRBV9	TGTGCCAGCAGCGTAGGGGGCGACACCGGGGAGCTGTTTTTT	CASSVGGDTGELFF
TRBJ2-1	TRBD2	-	TRBV4-1	TGCGCCAGCAGCCAACCTCCGGGACTACCTTTGGGTGAGCAGTTCTTC	CASSQPPGLPLGEQFF
TRBJ1-2	-	-	TRBV7-2	TGTGCCAGCAGCTTCGAATATGGCTACACCTTC	CASSFEYGYTF
TRBJ2-1	TRBD2	-	TRBV6-5	TGTGCCAGCAGTTATTCGACTAGCGTGTCCTACAATGAGCAGTTCTTC	CASSYSTSVSYNEQFF
TRBJ2-7	TRBD1	-	TRBV5-1	TGCGCCAGCAGCGTACGACAGGGAAGCTCCTACGAGCAGTACTTC	CASSVRQGSSYEQYF
TRBJ2-7	-	-	TRBV18	TGTGCCAGCTCACCAGAAGTTGGCTCCTACGAGCAGTACTTC	CASSPEVGSYEQYF
TRBJ2-7	TRBD2	-	TRBV5-6	TGTGCCAGCAGCTTGGCCAAGAGCGGGGCTTTCTCCTACGAGCAGTACTTC	CASSLAKSGAFSYEQYF
TRBJ2-7	TRBD2	-	TRBV10-1	TGCGCCATCGGACTAGCGGGTACCTACGAGCAGTACTTC	CAIGLAGTYEQYF
TRBJ2-7	TRBD1	-	TRBV6-6	TGTGCCAGCAGTTACGCCAGGGGGCACGAGCAGTACTTC	CASSYARGHEQYF
TRBJ2-7	-	-	TRBV27	TGTGCCAGCAGTTTAGGGGAGGGGGACGAGCAGTACTTC	CASSLGEGDEQYF
TRBJ2-1	-	-	TRBV5-6	TGTGCCAGCAGCTTGGTGGTAAATGAGCAGTTCTTC	CASSLVVNEQFF
TRBJ2-7	-	once	TRBV19	TGTGCCAGTAGTCCAAGGACCGCCTACGAGCAGTACTTC	CASSPRTAYEQYF
TRBJ2-3	TRBD2	-	TRBV10-3	TGTGCCATCAGCGGACTAGCGGGGCGCACAGATACGCAGTATTTT	CAISGLAGRTDTQYF
TRBJ2-1	-	-	TRBV7-2	TGTGCCAGCAGCCAAGGGCGGGGCATCTCCTACAATGAGCAGTTCTTC	CASSQGRGISYNEQFF
TRBJ2-4	TRBD2	-	TRBV6-5	TGTGCCGCCCGGGAGGGGGACATTCAGTACTTC	CAAREGDIQYF
TRBJ2-2	TRBD2	-	TRBV28	TGTGCCAGCAGTTTCCCCTCTCTGGGGGGGGTAAACACCGGGGAGCTGTTTTTT	CASSFPSLGGVNTGELFF
TRBJ2-7	TRBD2	-	TRBV11-3	TGTGCCAGCAGCTTAGATCGGCCTAGCGGGAGTTCGGAGGGGGGATACGAGCAGTACTTC	CASSLDRPSGSSEGGYEQYF
TRBJ2-7	-	once	TRBV5-5	TGTGCCAGCAGCTTGGGTGGCTACGAGCAGTACTTC	CASSLGGYEQYF
TRBJ2-7	-	-	TRBV4-1	TGCGCCAGCAGCCAAGTAGTCCCAGGGTACGAGCAGTACTTC	CASSQVVPGYEQYF
TRBJ1-5	-	once	TRBV2	TGTGCCAGCAGCCCCATCGAGGGGGTCAATCAGCCCCAGCATTTT	CASSPIEGVNQPQHF
TRBJ1-1	-	-	TRBV10-2	TGCGCCATCCGATGGACCCCCGGCACTGAAGCTTTCTTT	CAIRWTPGTEAFF
TRBJ2-5	TRBD2	-	TRBV13	TGTGCCAGCAGCCAGGGAGGGGAGGCCACCCAGTACTTC	CASSQGGEATQYF
TRBJ1-2	TRBD1	-	TRBV5-6	TGTGCCAGCAGCTGGGACAGGGGTAGAAATGGCTACACCTTC	CASSWDRGRNGYTF
TRBJ2-1	TRBD2	-	TRBV7-2	TGTGCCAGCAGCTTAGGACCCCGCCTAGCGGGGGCCTACAATGAGCAGTTCTTC	CASSLGPRLAGAYNEQFF
TRBJ1-1	TRBD1	once	TRBV18	TGTGCCAGCTCACCCCGTATAGGGGGCGACACTGAAGCTTTCTTT	CASSPRIGGDTEAFF
TRBJ1-2	-	many	TRBV19	TGTGCCAGTAGTATCGCAGCGTATGGCTACACCTTC	CASSIAAYGYTF
TRBJ1-4	TRBD1	-	TRBV7-9	TGTGCCAGCAGCTCCTTAAAGGGACAGGGAAAACTGTTTTTT	CASSSLKGQGKLFF
TRBJ1-1	-	-	TRBV19	TGTGCCAGTAGTATATTGGGGGGCGCTGAAGCTTTCTTT	CASSILGGAEAFF
TRBJ2-2	-	-	TRBV7-9	TGTGGGACAGCGAACACCGGGGAGCTGTTTTTT	CGTANTGELFF
TRBJ2-7	TRBD1	-	TRBV7-9	TGTGCCAGCAGCGCCCGGGACAGGATACAAGGCGAGCAGTACTTC	CASSARDRIQGEQYF
TRBJ2-5	-	-	TRBV21-1	TGTGCCAGCAGCGAATCCCTTAGGAGGGGAAGTCAAGAGACCCAGTACTTC	CASSESLRRGSQETQYF
TRBJ2-7	-	-	TRBV14	TGTGCCAGCAGCCAAGATTGGGGGCTTTACGAGCAGTACTTC	CASSQDWGLYEQYF
TRBJ2-1	-	-	TRBV7-9	TGTGCCAGCAGCTTAGCGGTCAGCTCCTACAATGAGCAGTTCTTC	CASSLAVSSYNEQFF
TRBJ2-3	-	-	TRBV4-1	TGCGCCAGCAGCCCCGGACTAACCACAGATACGCAGTATTTT	CASSPGLTTDTQYF
TRBJ1-3	-	-	TRBV9	TGTGCCAGCAGCGCCTCAGGTGCTTCTGGAAACACCATATATTTT	CASSASGASGNTIYF
TRBJ2-3	-	-	TRBV7-9	TGTGCCAGCAGCCCGGGTGTGGGTCCAGATACGCAGTATTTT	CASSPGVGPDTQYF
TRBJ2-7	-	-	TRBV2	TGTGCCAGCAGGGGACATCAGGCCTACGAGCAGTACTTC	CASRGHQAYEQYF
TRBJ2-2	-	-	TRBV5-1	TGCGCCAGCAGCTTGGAGGGCCAGACCACCGGGGAGCTGTTTTTT	CASSLEGQTTGELFF
TRBJ1-1	TRBD1	-	TRBV4-1	TGCGCCAGCAGCCAAGTAGGACAGGGGGCCACTGAAGCTTTCTTT	CASSQVGQGATEAFF
TRBJ2-1	-	-	TRBV19	TGTGCCAGTAGTATAAAAGTGGCCTACAATGAGCAGTTCTTC	CASSIKVAYNEQFF
TRBJ2-5	TRBD2	-	TRBV5-6	TGTGCCAGCAGTTCCTTGCGGGAGGGCCCAGAGACCCAGTACTTC	CASSSLREGPETQYF
TRBJ2-7	TRBD2	-	TRBV6-1	TGTGCCAGCAGCCTAGCGGCTGCCTACGAGCAGTACTTC	CASSLAAAYEQYF
TRBJ2-3	-	-	TRBV30	TGTGCCTGGAGTGCCGTCGAGGATACGCAGTATTTT	CAWSAVEDTQYF
TRBJ1-4	TRBD1	-	TRBV11-2	TGTGCCAGCACCCTGAGACAGGGGGCTGGGGAAAAACTGTTTTTT	CASTLRQGAGEKLFF
TRBJ1-2	-	-	TRBV13	TGTGCCAGCAGCTTAGAAGGTGATAACTATGGCTACACCTTC	CASSLEGDNYGYTF